Following are 25 T cell receptor beta chains from one sample sequenced in a study of shared clonotypes between healthy human individuals. TCRdb's table, derived via immunoSEQ multiplex PCR, lists solely in-frame clones and lacks some. The repertoire holds just over 2,000,000 clones, with roughly 94% as singletons. The specimen sequenced was naive CD4+ T cells sorted from blood. Subset indicated: CD45RA+ positively selected. These TCRs come from a man between 18 and 35 years old in good health.

The V call is TRBV30, the J call TRBJ1-2; possible D gene TRBD1, 5 bases. The CDR3 sequence is 15 residues long. V shed 6 bases and J shed 0 bases, with 17 bases lying between them. In germline, CDR1 is GTSNPN, CDR2 SVGIG (reference sequence). The CDR3 nucleotides are TGTGCCTGTACACGGGGGGGTCCCGCTAACTATGGCTACACCTTC. Amino acid sequence: CACTRGGPANYGYTF.

The chain has TRBV7-9 and TRBJ2-7; no reliable D call. The CDR3 is 15 amino acids. Trimming left V 1 base short and J 2 bases short, with 12 bases between. CDR1 is SEHNR and CDR2 is FQNEAQ in the germline V gene (reference sequence). CDR3 sequence (DNA): TGTGCCAGCAGCTTAGGCGGATCCCCGGCCTACGAGCAGTACTTC. Its protein is CASSLGGSPAYEQYF.

The rearrangement uses TRBV6-6 and TRBJ1-6; D remains ambiguous. CDR3 length: 13 residues. With 6 bases removed from V and 7 bases from J, the gap between germline ends came to 10 bases. Germline V gene data show CDR1 as MNHNY and CDR2 as SVGAGI (reference sequence). The CDR3 is CASSPLGNSPLHF. CDR3 nucleotides: TGTGCCAGCAGCCCACTTGGGAATTCACCCCTCCACTTT.

The chain couples TRBV30 to TRBJ1-5, with 7 bases lining up with TRBD1. The J segment lost 4 bases and the V segment lost 1 base, leaving 7 bases of the junction unmatched. CDR1 and CDR2 from the germline V gene are GTSNPN and SVGIG (reference sequence). This CDR3 is 15 amino acids long. The CDR3 nucleotides read TGTGCCTGGAGTGAGGGGGCCGCTCGGAATCAGCCCCAGCATTTT. Protein: CAWSEGAARNQPQHF. Combining the CDR3 with reference TRBV30 and TRBJ1-5 gives the whole variable domain SQTIHQWPATLVQPVGSPLSLECTVEGTSNPNLYWYRQAAGRGLQLLFYSVGIGQISSEVPQNLSASRPQDRQFILSSKKLLLSDSGFYLCAWSEGAARNQPQHFGDGTRLSIL.

This clone has a single count. CDR3 region: CASSPPGTVGSPLHF. In DNA form, the CDR3 reads TGTGCCAGCAGTCCCCCCGGGACAGTTGGTTCACCCCTCCACTTT. The chain employs TRBV6-6 and TRBJ1-6; 7 nucleotides align to TRBD1. Germline loops: CDR1 MNHNY, CDR2 SVGAGI (reference sequence). This CDR3 has 15 residues. The junction had 10 bases not matched to a gene; V was cut back by 5 bases and J by 9 bases.

The chain couples TRBV7-2 to TRBJ2-3; D gene uncertain. The germline V gene encodes CDR1 SGHTA and CDR2 FQGNSA. The CDR3 extends over 15 amino acids. V was clipped by 1 base and J by 1 base, with 9 bases between them. The CDR3 protein is CASSLVAVGTDTQYF. The CDR3 DNA is TGTGCCAGCAGCTTAGTGGCGGTGGGCACAGATACGCAGTATTTT.

The CDR3 region has the DNA TGTGCCAGCATAGCATTGGGCCAGGAAAAACTGTTTTTT. Translated: CASIALGQEKLFF. V usage is TRBV28 and J usage is TRBJ1-4; D unresolved. CDR3 length: 13 residues. Germline CDR1 and CDR2: MDHEN and SYDVKM. V was pared by 7 bases and J by 8 bases, with 14 bases between.

The J gene is TRBJ2-4, the V gene TRBV6-5; D remains unclear. Germline V lookup: CDR1 MNHEY, CDR2 SVGAGI. V lost 6 bases and J lost 1, with 10 bases in between. CDR3 length equals 14 residues. The chain's CDR3 is CASSTLGAKNIQYF. The CDR3 DNA sequence: TGTGCCAGCAGCACCCTGGGGGCCAAAAACATTCAGTACTTC.

The chain employs TRBV10-3 and TRBJ1-5, with TRBD1 identical over 9 bases. CDR1 is ENHRY, CDR2 SYGVKD, per germline. The CDR3 has 15 amino acids. Trimming removed 2 bases from V and 7 bases from J; junction bases left unmatched: 6. CDR3 in amino acids: CAISESDRGNQPQHF. CDR3 bases: TGTGCCATCAGTGAGAGCGACAGGGGGAACCAGCCCCAGCATTTT.

The rearrangement links TRBV4-2 to TRBJ1-5, with D unclear. Germline V lookup: CDR1 LGHNA, CDR2 YNFKEQ. This CDR3 spans 15 amino acids. V gave up 0 bases and J gave up 0 bases, with 6 bases separating them. The CDR3 DNA sequence: TGTGCCAGCAGCCAAGATCAGAGTAGCAATCAGCCCCAGCATTTT. Residues: CASSQDQSSNQPQHF.

A few counts support this clone. This chain joins TRBV10-3 and TRBJ1-2, with D perhaps TRBD1 (6 bases). The CDR3 is 15 residues long. Per the germline V gene, CDR1 is ENHRY and CDR2 is SYGVKD. Trimming cost V 2 bases and J 5 bases, with 15 bases left between them. The chain's CDR3 is CAISEGDMAGYGYTF. The CDR3 DNA follows: TGTGCCATCAGTGAGGGGGACATGGCTGGATATGGCTACACCTTC.

The genes are TRBV6-5 and TRBJ1-1; 8 positions agree with TRBD1. The V and J ends lost 5 bases and 4 bases, in that order; junction bases with no gene match: 6. The length of the CDR3 is 14 residues. CDR1 and CDR2 from the germline V gene are MNHEY and SVGAGI. CDR3 sequence reads: CASSTRDRPTEAFF. DNA for the CDR3: TGTGCCAGCAGTACTAGGGACAGGCCCACTGAAGCTTTCTTT.

The CDR3 DNA sequence: TGTGCCAGCAGCTTAGATCGTCAGGGCACAAACACCATATATTTT. Amino acid sequence: CASSLDRQGTNTIYF. The chain has TRBV11-2 and TRBJ1-3, with D maybe TRBD1 (5 bases). This CDR3 spans 15 amino acids. Between the trimmed V and J ends, which lost 0 bases and 6 bases, there was a span of 12 bases. CDR1 and CDR2 (germline): SGHAT, FQNNGV.

V and J are TRBV6-6 and TRBJ1-5, with TRBD1 as a possible D gene (6 bases). Per the germline V gene, CDR1 is MNHNY and CDR2 is SVGAGI (reference sequence). The CDR3 contains 12 residues. V was cut by 6 bases and J by 7 bases, with 10 bases left in between. The CDR3 loop reads CASSPQGQPQHF. CDR3 coding DNA: TGTGCCAGCAGCCCACAGGGACAGCCCCAGCATTTT.

As concerns this clone: One base away lies a much larger clone, so this may be a sequencing read error. The chain uses TRBV7-2 and TRBJ2-7; 11 positions agree with TRBD1. CDR1 and CDR2 from the germline V gene are SGHTA and FQGNSA. The CDR3 runs 15 residues. The chain's CDR3 is CAGSLAGQGVYEQYF. DNA of the CDR3: TGTGCCGGCAGCTTAGCGGGACAGGGGGTCTACGAGCAGTACTTC.

The genes are TRBV10-3 and TRBJ2-5, with 11 bases lining up with TRBD2. There are 15 residues in the CDR3. Germline V lookup: CDR1 ENHRY, CDR2 SYGVKD. V shed 7 bases and J 4 bases; nucleotides not matched to a gene: 8. The CDR3: CAIMNPSGGSETQYF. CDR3 nucleotides: TGTGCCATCATGAACCCTAGCGGGGGGTCAGAGACCCAGTACTTC.

The J gene is TRBJ2-1, the V gene TRBV9; D tentatively reads TRBD1 or TRBD2 (5 bases each). The CDR3 contains 14 residues. Germline CDR1 reads SGDLS; CDR2 reads YYNGEE. V was clipped by 3 bases and J by 15 bases, with 22 bases between them. CDR3: CASSASSWGSPRFF. CDR3 bases: TGTGCCAGCAGCGCATCTAGCTGGGGGAGCCCCAGGTTCTTC.

This chain joins TRBV28 and TRBJ2-2; no firm D call. The V and J ends lost 3 bases and 1 base respectively, with 12 bases between them. Germline V gene sequence: CDR1 MDHEN, CDR2 SYDVKM. There are 16 residues in the CDR3. In nucleotides, the CDR3 is TGTGCCAGCAGTTTGGAAAGCCTCGGGAACACCGGGGAGCTGTTTTTT. It is translated as CASSLESLGNTGELFF.

The rearrangement links TRBV6-1 to TRBJ1-3, with 9 bases that match TRBD1. Germline assignment: CDR1 MNHNS and CDR2 SASEGT. The CDR3 length is 16 residues. V was pared by 4 bases and J by 1 base, with 5 bases of the junction left unmatched. Written as DNA, the CDR3 is TGTGCCAGCAGTGCGACAGGGGGTGATTCTGGAAACACCATATATTTT. It yields the protein CASSATGGDSGNTIYF.

The chain couples TRBV27 to TRBJ2-7; possibly TRBD2 for D (6 bases). The CDR3 totals 13 residues. Trimming shortened V by 4 bases and J by 6 bases, and 13 bases separated the two germline ends. From germline, CDR1 is MNHEY and CDR2 SMNVEV (reference sequence). The CDR3 spells CASSSGGSGEQYF. In nucleotides, the CDR3 is TGTGCCAGCAGTTCCGGGGGATCGGGCGAGCAGTACTTC.

The genes are TRBV28 and TRBJ1-5; D gene unclear. CDR3 length equals 13 residues. V was trimmed by 6 bases and J by 1 base, leaving 7 bases between them. Germline V lookup: CDR1 MDHEN, CDR2 SYDVKM. DNA for the CDR3: TGTGCCAGCAGATTGTTAAGCAATCAGCCCCAGCATTTT. This encodes CASRLLSNQPQHF. Variable domain in full (rest from reference TRBV28 and TRBJ1-5): DVKVTQSSRYLVKRTGEKVFLECVQDMDHENMFWYRQDPGLGLRLIYFSYDVKMKEKGDIPEGYSVSREKKERFSLILESASTNQTSMYLCASRLLSNQPQHFGDGTRLSIL.

The gene calls are TRBV2 and TRBJ1-2; possibly TRBD1 for D (6 bases). V was cut by 6 bases and J by 6 bases, with 20 bases left in between. Germline CDR1 reads SNHLY; CDR2 reads FYNNEI. The CDR3 loop spans 15 amino acids. CDR3 amino acids: CASSPRGLGVHGYTF. Written as DNA, the CDR3 is TGTGCCAGCAGCCCTCGGGGGCTCGGTGTCCATGGCTACACCTTC. The entire variable domain, with the rest obtained from reference TRBV2 and TRBJ1-2, is as follows: EPEVTQTPSHQVTQMGQEVILRCVPISNHLYFYWYRQILGQKVEFLVSFYNNEISEKSEIFDDQFSVERPDGSNFTLKIRSTKLEDSAMYFCASSPRGLGVHGYTFGSGTRLTVV.

This clone has just one count. The chain uses TRBV6-1 and TRBJ2-5, with 7 bases identical to TRBD1. Per the germline V gene, CDR1 is MNHNS and CDR2 is SASEGT. V lost 3 bases to trimming and J lost 2 bases; unmatched junction nucleotides: 9. There are 16 residues in the CDR3. The CDR3 coding sequence is TGTGCCAGCAGTGAGGCAAACAGGGGTTTTCAAGAGACCCAGTACTTC. Translation gives CASSEANRGFQETQYF.

The rearrangement links TRBV4-3 to TRBJ1-4, with D perhaps TRBD1 (5 bases). Germline loops: CDR1 LGHNA, CDR2 YSLEER. This CDR3 contains 16 residues. V was clipped by 0 bases and J by 2 bases, with 10 bases between them. The CDR3 coding sequence is TGCGCCAGCAGCCAAGATTGGGGGAGGACTAATGAAAAACTGTTTTTT. It is translated as CASSQDWGRTNEKLFF.

The gene calls are TRBV10-3 and TRBJ1-6; weak D call: TRBD1 (5 bases). Trimming cost V 9 bases and J 9 bases, with 12 bases left between them. This CDR3 is 12 amino acids long. In germline, CDR1 is ENHRY, CDR2 SYGVKD. CDR3 DNA: TGTGCCATTCAATCGGGGACTTCACCCCTCCACTTT. It specifies CAIQSGTSPLHF.